The clone carrying this T cell receptor beta chain was seen ten or more times. The antigen is undetermined. This specimen comes from a study of T cells after yellow fever vaccination. Findings of the study overall: Peak timing came faster in the weaker secondary response, day 5 versus 15.

The CDR3 totals 13 residues. Deletions cut 8 bases from V and 3 bases from J, with 8 bases between. They built TCR cDNA with 5'RACE template switching, a step that put in a universal primer site and UMIs. MiXCR, run by TCRdb on the 5' RACE reads, gives a single entry per CDR3 protein. The data contain 300,000 to 350,000 distinct CDR3 sequences, around 3.9% of them seen just once; the ten biggest clones take up about 24%. V is TRBV12-3 or TRBV12-4 and J is TRBJ2-6, with D unresolved. The sample in question was PBMCs, obtained 5 days after the yellow fever booster vaccination. The receptor comes from a man between 18 and 29 years old who received the YFV17D yellow fever vaccine. Written as DNA, the CDR3 is TGTGCCAGCCAGTATGGTGGGGCCAACGTCCTGACTTTC. This sequence encodes CASQYGGANVLTF.